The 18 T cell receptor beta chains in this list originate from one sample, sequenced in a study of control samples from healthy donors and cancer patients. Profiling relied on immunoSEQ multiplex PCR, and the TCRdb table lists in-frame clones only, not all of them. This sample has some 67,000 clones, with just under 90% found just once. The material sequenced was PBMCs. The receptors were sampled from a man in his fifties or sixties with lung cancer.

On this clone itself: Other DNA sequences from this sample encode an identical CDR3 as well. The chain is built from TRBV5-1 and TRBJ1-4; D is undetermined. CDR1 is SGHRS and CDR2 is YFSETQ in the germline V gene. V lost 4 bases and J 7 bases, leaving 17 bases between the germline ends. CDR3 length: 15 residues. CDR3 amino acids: CASSAAASASEKLFF. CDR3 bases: TGCGCCAGCAGCGCGGCGGCGTCTGCTTCTGAAAAACTGTTTTTT.

CDR3 nucleotides: TGTGCCAGCGCCCCGGGACAGGGTCGCACCGGGGAGCTGTTTTTT. It encodes CASAPGQGRTGELFF. The chain couples TRBV27 to TRBJ2-2, with 9 bases identical to TRBD1. Germline-derived CDR1 and CDR2 are MNHEY and SMNVEV (reference sequence). The CDR3 runs to 15 residues. Germline trimming cut 8 bases from V and 4 bases from J; bases unmatched to any gene: 8.

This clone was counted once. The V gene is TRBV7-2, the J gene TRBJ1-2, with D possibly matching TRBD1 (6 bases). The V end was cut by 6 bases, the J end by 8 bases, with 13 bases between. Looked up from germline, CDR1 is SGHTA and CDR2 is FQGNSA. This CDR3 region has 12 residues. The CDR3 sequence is CASRLQGEGYTF. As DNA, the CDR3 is TGTGCCAGCAGATTACAGGGCGAAGGCTACACCTTC. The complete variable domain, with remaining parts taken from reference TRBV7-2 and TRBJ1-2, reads GAGVSQSPSNKVTEKGKDVELRCDPISGHTALYWYRQSLGQGLEFLIYFQGNSAPDKSGLPSDRFSAERTGGSVSTLTIQRTQQEDSAVYLCASRLQGEGYTFGSGTRLTVV.

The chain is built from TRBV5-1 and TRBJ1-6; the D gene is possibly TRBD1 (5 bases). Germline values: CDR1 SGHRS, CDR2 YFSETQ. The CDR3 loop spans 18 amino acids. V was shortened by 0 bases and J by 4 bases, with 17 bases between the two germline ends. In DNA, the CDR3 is TGCGCCAGCAGCTTGGCGGGAACGGGGGATAGTTATAATTCACCCCTCCACTTT. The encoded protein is CASSLAGTGDSYNSPLHF.

Here the CDR3 reads CASTLSAGSKKLFF. DNA of the CDR3: TGTGCCAGCACCCTGTCGGCAGGGAGTAAAAAACTGTTTTTT. The chain has TRBV6-5 and TRBJ1-4; perhaps TRBD1 as D (5 bases). The V and J ends lost 7 bases and 9 bases respectively, with 18 bases between them. Germline-derived CDR1 and CDR2 are MNHEY and SVGAGI. The CDR3 is made up of 14 amino acids.

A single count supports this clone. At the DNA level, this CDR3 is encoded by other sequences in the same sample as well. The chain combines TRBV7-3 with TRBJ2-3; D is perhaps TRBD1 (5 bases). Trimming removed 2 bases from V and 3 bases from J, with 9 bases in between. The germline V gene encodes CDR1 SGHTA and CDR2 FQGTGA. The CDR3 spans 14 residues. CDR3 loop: CASSLLAGTDTQYF. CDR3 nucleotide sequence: TGTGCCAGCAGCTTATTAGCAGGGACAGATACGCAGTATTTT.

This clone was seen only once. This CDR3 is CASSLRGNYGYTF. In DNA form, the CDR3 reads TGTGCCAGCAGTCTCAGGGGGAACTATGGCTACACCTTC. This rearrangement joins TRBV5-6 to TRBJ1-2; 7 positions match TRBD1. This CDR3 is built from 13 residues. Per the germline V gene, CDR1 is SGHDT and CDR2 is YYEEEE. V gave up 5 bases and J gave up 2 bases; unmatched junction bases: 3.

CDR3 sequence reads: CASSEEGSTDTQYF. In DNA form, the CDR3 reads TGTGCCAGCAGCGAGGAGGGGAGCACAGATACGCAGTATTTT. This rearrangement joins TRBV9 to TRBJ2-3, with D maybe TRBD2 (6 bases). Germline V gene data show CDR1 as SGDLS and CDR2 as YYNGEE. V was pared by 3 bases and J by 0 bases, with 8 bases between. The CDR3 loop spans 14 amino acids.

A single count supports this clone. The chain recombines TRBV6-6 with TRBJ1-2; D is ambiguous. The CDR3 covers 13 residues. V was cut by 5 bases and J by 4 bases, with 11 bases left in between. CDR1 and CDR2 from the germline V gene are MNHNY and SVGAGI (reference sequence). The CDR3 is CASSTGLGYGYTF. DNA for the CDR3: TGTGCCAGCAGTACCGGACTTGGCTATGGCTACACCTTC.

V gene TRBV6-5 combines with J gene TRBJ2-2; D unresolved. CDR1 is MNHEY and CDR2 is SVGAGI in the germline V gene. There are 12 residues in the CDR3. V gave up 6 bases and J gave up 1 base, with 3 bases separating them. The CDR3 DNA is TGTGCCAGCAGCCTGAACACCGGGGAGCTGTTTTTT. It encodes CASSLNTGELFF.

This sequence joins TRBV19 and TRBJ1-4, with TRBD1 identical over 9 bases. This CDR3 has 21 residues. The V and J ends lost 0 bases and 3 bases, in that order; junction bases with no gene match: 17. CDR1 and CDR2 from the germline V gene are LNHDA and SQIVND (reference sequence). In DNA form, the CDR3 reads TGTGCCAGTAGTATAGACCCCCGGGACAGGGTTCACAACAGGGCTAATGAAAAACTGTTTTTT. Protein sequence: CASSIDPRDRVHNRANEKLFF.

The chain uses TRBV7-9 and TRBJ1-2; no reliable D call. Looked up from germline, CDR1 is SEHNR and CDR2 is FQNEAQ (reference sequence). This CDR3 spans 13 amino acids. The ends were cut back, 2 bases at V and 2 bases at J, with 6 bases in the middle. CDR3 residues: CASSLTRNYGYTF. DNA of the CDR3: TGTGCCAGCAGCTTAACCAGAAACTATGGCTACACCTTC.

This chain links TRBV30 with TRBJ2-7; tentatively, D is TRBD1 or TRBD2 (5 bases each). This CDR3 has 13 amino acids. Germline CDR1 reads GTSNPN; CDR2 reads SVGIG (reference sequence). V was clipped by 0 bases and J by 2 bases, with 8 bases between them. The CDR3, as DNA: TGTGCCTGGAGTGTGAAGGGACCCTACGAGCAGTACGTC. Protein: CAWSVKGPYEQYV.

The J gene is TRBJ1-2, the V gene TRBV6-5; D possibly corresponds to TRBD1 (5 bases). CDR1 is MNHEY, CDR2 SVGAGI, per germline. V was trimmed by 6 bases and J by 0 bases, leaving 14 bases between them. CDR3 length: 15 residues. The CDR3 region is CASRNRDPANYGYTF. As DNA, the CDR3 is TGTGCCAGCAGAAACCGGGACCCAGCTAACTATGGCTACACCTTC.

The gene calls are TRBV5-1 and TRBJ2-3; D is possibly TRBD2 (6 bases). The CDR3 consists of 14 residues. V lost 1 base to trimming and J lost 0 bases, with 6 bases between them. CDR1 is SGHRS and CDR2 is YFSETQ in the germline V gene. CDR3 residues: CASSLTSSTDTQYF. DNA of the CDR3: TGCGCCAGCAGCTTGACTAGCAGCACAGATACGCAGTATTTT.

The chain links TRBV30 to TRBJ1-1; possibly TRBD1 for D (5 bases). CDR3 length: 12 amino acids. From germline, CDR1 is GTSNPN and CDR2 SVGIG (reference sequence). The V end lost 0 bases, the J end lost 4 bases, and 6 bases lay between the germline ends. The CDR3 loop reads CAWSVGTTEAFF. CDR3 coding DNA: TGTGCCTGGAGTGTAGGGACCACTGAAGCTTTCTTT.

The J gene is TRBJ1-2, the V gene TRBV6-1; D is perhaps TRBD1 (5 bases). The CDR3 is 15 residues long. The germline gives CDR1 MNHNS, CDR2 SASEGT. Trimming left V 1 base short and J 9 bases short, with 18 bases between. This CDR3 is CASSEDWGISGRYTF. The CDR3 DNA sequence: TGTGCCAGCAGTGAAGATTGGGGGATCTCCGGGCGCTACACCTTC.

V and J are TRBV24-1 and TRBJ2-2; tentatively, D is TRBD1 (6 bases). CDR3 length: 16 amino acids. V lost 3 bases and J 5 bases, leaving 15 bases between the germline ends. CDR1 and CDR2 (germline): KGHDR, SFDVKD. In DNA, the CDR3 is TGTGCCACCAGTGATCCAACAGGGAAGTTAACCGGGGAGCTGTTTTTT. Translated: CATSDPTGKLTGELFF.